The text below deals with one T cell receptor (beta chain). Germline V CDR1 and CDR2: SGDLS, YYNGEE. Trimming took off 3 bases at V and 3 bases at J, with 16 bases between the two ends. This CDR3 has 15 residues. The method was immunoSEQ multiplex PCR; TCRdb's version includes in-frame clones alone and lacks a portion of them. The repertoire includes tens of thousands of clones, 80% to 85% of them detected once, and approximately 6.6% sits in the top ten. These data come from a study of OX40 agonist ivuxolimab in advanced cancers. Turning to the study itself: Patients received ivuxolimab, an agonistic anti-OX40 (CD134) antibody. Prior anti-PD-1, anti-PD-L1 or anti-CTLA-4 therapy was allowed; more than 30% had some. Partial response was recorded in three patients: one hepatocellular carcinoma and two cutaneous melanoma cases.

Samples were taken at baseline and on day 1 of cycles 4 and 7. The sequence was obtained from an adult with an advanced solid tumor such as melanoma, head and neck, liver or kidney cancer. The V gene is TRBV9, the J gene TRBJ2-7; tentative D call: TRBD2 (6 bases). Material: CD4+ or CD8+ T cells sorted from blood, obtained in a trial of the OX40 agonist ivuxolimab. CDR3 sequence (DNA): TGTGCCAGCAGCGGACGGGACTCCCCGTTCTACGAGCAGTACTTC. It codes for CASSGRDSPFYEQYF.